This paragraph covers one T cell receptor (beta chain) sequence. Its specificity is unknown. These data belong to a study of PD-1 blockade in classical Hodgkin lymphoma. Looking at the study overall: Patients had nivolumab dosed at 3 mg/kg, delivered intravenously every 2 weeks. Points from the study as a whole: Relapsed/refractory patients reportedly had lower baseline diversity than newly diagnosed patients. The baseline diversity of complete responders showed similarity to that of newly diagnosed patients. Undefined causes, possibly disease activity or prior therapy, underlie the repertoire differences.

Following autologous stem cell transplantation, relapse occurred in every patient, and exposure to brentuximab vedotin varied. Assay used: immunoSEQ multiplex PCR; TCRdb lists only in-frame clones, some missing. The data hold some 23,000 clones, with roughly 77% observed a single time. The material sequenced was peripheral blood mononuclear cells (PBMCs), taken before the second cycle of nivolumab. The clonotype comes from a human donor with classical Hodgkin lymphoma.

CDR3 sequence (DNA): TGTGCCAGCAGCTTAGCGGTCAGCTTGAACACTGAAGCTTTCTTT. This translates into CASSLAVSLNTEAFF. The rearrangement uses TRBV7-2 and TRBJ1-1; no reliable D call. Trimming removed 0 bases at V and 0 bases at J, with 8 bases between. CDR1 and CDR2 from the germline V gene are SGHTA and FQGNSA. The CDR3 runs to 15 residues.